What follows is one T cell receptor beta chain and its context. Its antigen is as yet unknown. The data belong to a study of cytomegalovirus exposure and HLA in healthy donors. Overall study findings and caveats: Listed as cytomegalovirus-associated were over 150 TCR beta chains.

Germline loops: CDR1 SGHTA, CDR2 FQGNSA. The CDR3 spans 12 residues. V lost 5 bases and J 10 bases, leaving 14 bases between the germline ends. Clones were sequenced by immunoSEQ multiplex PCR, and TCRdb holds only the in-frame ones, with some missing. Counted here are 110,000 or so clones, 75% to 90% occurring once; the ten biggest clones make up around 4.5%. Sample: PBMCs. This chain links TRBV7-2 with TRBJ1-1; no clear D. This sequence was found in a man aged 18 to 29 in good health and CMV-seropositive. CDR3 amino acids: CASSIPGLGAFF. CDR3 nucleotides: TGTGCCAGCAGCATCCCAGGTTTAGGAGCTTTCTTT.